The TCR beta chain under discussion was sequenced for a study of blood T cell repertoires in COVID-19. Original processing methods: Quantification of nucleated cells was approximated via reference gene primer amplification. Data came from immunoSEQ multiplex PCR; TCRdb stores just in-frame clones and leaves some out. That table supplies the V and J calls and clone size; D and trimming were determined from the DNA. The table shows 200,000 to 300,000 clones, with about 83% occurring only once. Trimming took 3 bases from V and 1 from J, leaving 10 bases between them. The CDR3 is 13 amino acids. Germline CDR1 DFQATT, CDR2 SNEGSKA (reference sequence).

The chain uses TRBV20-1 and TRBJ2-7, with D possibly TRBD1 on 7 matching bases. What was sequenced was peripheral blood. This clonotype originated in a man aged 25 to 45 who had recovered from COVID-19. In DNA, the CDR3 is TGCAGTGCTAGTCCAGGGGGGTCCTACGAGCAGTACTTC. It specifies CSASPGGSYEQYF.